These 9 T cell receptor beta chains were all obtained from the same sample, sequenced in a study of cytomegalovirus exposure and HLA in healthy donors. PCR was performed using 60 Vbeta and 13 Jbeta primers. Data came from immunoSEQ multiplex PCR; TCRdb stores just in-frame clones and leaves some out. Here the sample spans around 130,000 clones, about 85% being singletons. The specimen sequenced was PBMCs. These receptors were collected from a boy aged 10-17 years in good health and CMV-seronegative.

This clone was detected only a few times. The chain recombines TRBV29-1 with TRBJ1-1; D is uncertain. Germline V gene data show CDR1 as SQVTM and CDR2 as ANQGSEA. V lost 6 bases and J lost 4, with 15 bases in between. The CDR3 runs 13 residues. CDR3 DNA sequence: TGCAGCGTCGAGGGAAGGTTGGCCACTGAAGCTTTCTTT. It encodes CSVEGRLATEAFF. Complete variable domain (other parts from reference TRBV29-1 and TRBJ1-1): SAVISQKPSRDICQRGTSLTIQCQVDSQVTMMFWYRQQPGQSLTLIATANQGSEATYESGFVIDKFPISRPNLTFSTLTVSNMSPEDSSIYLCSVEGRLATEAFFGQGTRLTVV.

The CDR3 region has the DNA TGTGCCAGCTCACCACCGTCAGGGGCGTATGGCTACACCTTC. Protein product: CASSPPSGAYGYTF. The rearrangement uses TRBV18 and TRBJ1-2; D possibly corresponds to TRBD1 (6 bases). Germline loops: CDR1 KGHSH, CDR2 LQKENI. The germline V and J ends were trimmed by 0 bases and 5 bases, with 10 bases remaining between them. This CDR3 spans 14 amino acids.

The chain has TRBV7-6 and TRBJ2-3, with a possible D match to TRBD2 (5 bases). Germline-derived CDR1 and CDR2 are SGHVS and FNYEAQ. The CDR3 is 15 residues long. Trimming left V 2 bases short and J 0 bases short, with 9 bases between. DNA for the CDR3: TGTGCCAGCAGCTTACTCCGGGGAAGCACAGATACGCAGTATTTT. The encoded protein is CASSLLRGSTDTQYF.

The chain joins TRBV19 to TRBJ1-4; TRBD1 matches 8 bases. Losses at the gene ends were 6 bases for V and 3 bases for J; bases not matched to a gene: 9. The germline CDR1 and CDR2 sequences are LNHDA and SQIVND (reference sequence). CDR3 length equals 16 residues. CDR3 loop: CASSLQGVTANEKLFF. For the CDR3, the DNA is TGTGCCAGTAGCCTACAGGGGGTAACGGCTAATGAAAAACTGTTTTTT.

This chain links TRBV29-1 with TRBJ2-7; 9 positions agree with TRBD1. CDR3 size: 12 residues. Looked up from germline, CDR1 is SQVTM and CDR2 is ANQGSEA. Unmatched junction bases numbered 4, after V lost 6 bases and J lost 4 bases. The CDR3 DNA is TGCAGCGTGTCCGGGACAGGGTACGAGCAGTACTTC. It yields the protein CSVSGTGYEQYF.

In regard to this clone: A read error may produce the germline difference seen at one junction end. V usage is TRBV5-6 and J usage is TRBJ1-2; D uncertain. Germline loops: CDR1 SGHDT, CDR2 YYEEEE. CDR3 length: 13 amino acids. CDR3: CASSPDSGYGYPF. The DNA of the CDR3 is TGTGCCAGCAGCCCAGATTCGGGATATGGCTACCCCTTC.

V is TRBV4-3 and J is TRBJ2-1; TRBD2 might be the D (6 bases). The germline CDR1 and CDR2 sequences are LGHNA and YSLEER. The CDR3 totals 15 residues. The germline V and J ends were trimmed by 0 bases and 7 bases, with 13 bases remaining between them. CDR3 sequence reads: CASSQDRLAPNEQFF. CDR3 DNA sequence: TGCGCCAGCAGCCAAGATCGGCTAGCGCCTAATGAGCAGTTCTTC.

The gene calls are TRBV6-5 and TRBJ1-1; the match to TRBD1 covers 7 bases. The CDR3 sequence is 13 residues long. Trimming removed 6 bases from V and 7 bases from J; junction bases left unmatched: 8. Germline CDR1 and CDR2: MNHEY and SVGAGI. The CDR3 region has the DNA TGTGCCAGCAGGCGAAGACAGGGCGGTGAAGCTTTCTTT. Translation: CASRRRQGGEAFF.

The J gene is TRBJ2-3, the V gene TRBV6-1, with TRBD2 matching 9 bases. Germline CDR1 reads MNHNS; CDR2 reads SASEGT. Trimming cost V 4 bases and J 5 bases; bases outside gene matches: 7. This CDR3 has 15 amino acids. DNA of the CDR3: TGTGCCAGCAGTGGTAGCGGGAGTAAGGTAGATACGCAGTATTTT. Amino acid sequence: CASSGSGSKVDTQYF.